This T cell receptor (beta chain) is drawn from a study of blood T cells in healthy people across ages (dated by TCRdb to about 2015). About the investigation overall: In model experiments, roughly one uniquely barcoded TCR beta cDNA molecule per two T cells was captured by template switching. To track age-related changes in TCR beta repertoire diversity, the study relied on deep sequencing normalized with unique cDNA molecular identifiers. The donors were divided into four age groups: young (average roughly 17 years), middle-aged (about 39), aged (roughly 66) and long-lived (about 90). Using the same blood draw, the study looked at two additional independent replicas of 1 million unique cDNA reads for two donors, one aged 18 to 29 and the other aged 80 or older. Results and caveats for the whole study, not just this receptor: The long-lived group showed more naive CD4+ T cells, fewer expanded clones and increased TCR diversity than the aged group, suggesting age selection. Since profiling was done on bulk unsorted PBMCs, naive and antigen-experienced compartments could not be conclusively compared. As age increased, observed TCR beta diversity per million T cells dropped in a roughly linear way, and a significant reduction was already evident by age about 40. Estimates of total diversity from one million sequenced T cells were regarded as lower bounds and underestimates. Observed TCR beta diversity correlated strongly with the percentage of naive T cells measured by flow cytometry. Because the CMV infection status of the donors was unknown, age-related changes in expanded clonotypes may potentially have been confounded.

The CDR3 starts with the cysteine, ends with the phenylalanine, and has 15 residues. Only the CDR3 portion is preserved as DNA: 45 bases, with reading frame beginning at the first base. The donors were some 36 Caucasian individuals from Russia, aged 6 to 90 years, who were systemically healthy. Each donor gave approximately 9.4 milliliters of peripheral blood, drawn into EDTA-treated Vacutainer tubes. Ficoll-Paque density-gradient centrifugation was used to isolate PBMCs, with at least 6.5 million per sample. Total RNA was extracted from PBMCs with Trizol reagent, with at least 6 micrograms obtained per sample. For every donor, an aliquot of PBMCs went through flow cytometry to measure the percentages of naive CD45RAhigh/CD27high T cells. In this sample, this clonotype turned up many times. The antigen this receptor binds is unknown. Its ends do not fully match the called genes, so a read error is possible.

Libraries were constructed by 5' RACE. TCRdb records Illumina HiSeq 2500 as the sequencer. A second PCR of roughly 7 to 11 cycles was performed with a sample-barcoded 5' primer and a J-beta primer mix. Each TCR beta cDNA molecule received a unique molecular identifier from a template-switch 5' adaptor carrying 12 random nucleotides. Each sample yielded at least 3 million CDR3-containing paired-end reads. First-strand cDNA synthesis was performed from all RNA using the Mint cDNA synthesis kit, with priming by a TRBC-specific oligonucleotide. After uracil-DNA glycosylase treatment, a first 18-cycle PCR used universal primers M1SS and BC2_uni_R on all cDNA. For the original study's pipeline: Each sample was normalized by randomly selecting 1 million high-quality reads, each carrying a distinct molecular identifier. Reads sharing molecular identifiers were discarded rather than binned into consensus sequences. MiTCR, set to a Q25 quality threshold and the strictest error-elimination algorithm, was used for CDR3 identification, clonotype clustering and error correction. A nonparametric unseen species model with Euler transformation was used to estimate a lower bound on total TCR beta diversity. The raw public reads went through TCRdb reprocessing: fastp at Q25, MiXCR clone calling, in-frame beta chains kept. One record per CDR3 amino acid sequence lists the most common genes and DNA. For this entry, the V and J calls and clone size follow TCRdb and not the study's own pipeline. The sample table contains more than 750,000 distinct CDR3 sequences; only one count was recorded for almost 30% of them. More than 8.5% of the sample comes from the top ten.

These same data were also listed under a study on T cells of mothers and their children. The second study also describes: Donors were nine systemically healthy Caucasian individuals: three mothers and their six children. cDNA synthesis consumed the entire amount of extracted RNA, loaded at 1.5 ug RNA in each 15 ul reaction. Sample barcodes and 2-4 random nucleotides were added via the M1S primer in the second PCR. Over 9.5 million TCR beta CDR3 reads were obtained for each mother, and 2.5 million to 3.5 million reads were obtained for each child. In both related and unrelated pairs, thymic selection shapes the output of TCR recombination in a similar way, with inherited differences having only a minor effect. Normalized repertoire overlap in related mother-child pairs was always slightly higher than in unrelated mother-child pairs, but the difference was never significant. No persistent microchimeric T cell clones were detected, at a sensitivity of roughly 93 clones per million clonotypes. In the study, deep NGS was used to compare the TCR beta repertoires of mothers and children, and features distinguishing related mother-child pairs from unrelated individuals were sought. Mothers averaged roughly 40 +/- 4 years of age and children averaged around 10 +/- 4 years. After adapter ligation was performed with NEBNext reagents, the libraries were sequenced on an Illumina HiSeq 2000 with 100+100 nt paired-end reads. To prevent cross-contamination, the mother and child libraries were prepared one month apart and sequenced in separate runs. For each donor, between roughly 450,000 and 2,100,000 distinct TCR beta clonotypes were identified. Naive TCR beta clonotypes were estimated from low-frequency clonotypes matched to each donor's FACS-determined naive share, without sorting.

The sequenced sample was blood. The rearranged segments are TRBV12-3 or TRBV12-4 and TRBJ2-3, with 9 junctional bases fitting TRBD1. The clonotype originates from a woman in her thirties or forties in good health. The CDR3 corresponds to CASSFRTGGTDTQYF. The nucleotides are TGCGCCAGCAGCTTCAGGACAGGGGGCACAGATACGCAGTATTTT.